A selection of T cell receptor beta chains follows, all from one sample in a study of blood T cell repertoires in COVID-19. The table came from immunoSEQ multiplex PCR; TCRdb's copy has only in-frame clones and leaves some out. The table includes about 210,000 clones, roughly nine tenths detected once. Sequences were obtained from peripheral blood. All receptors derive from a man in his forties with acute or convalescent COVID-19. Each CDR3 is given with its conserved first and last residue. Each record gives: CDR3 protein, CDR3 DNA, D gene, V gene, clone size, J gene. The D gene is left open where the match is weak. Some rows have no size entry. The others give once, few or many, or a class for an expanded clone.

cdr3_aa: CASKKAGDGGELFF
cdr3_nt: TGTGCCAGCAAAAAGGCGGGAGACGGCGGGGAGCTGTTTTTT
d_call: TRBD2
v_call: TRBV6-5
clone_size: NA
j_call: TRBJ2-2

cdr3_aa: CASGTYRGQTGELFF
cdr3_nt: TGTGCCAGCGGGACCTACAGGGGGCAGACCGGGGAGCTGTTTTTT
d_call: TRBD1
v_call: TRBV13
clone_size: NA
j_call: TRBJ2-2

cdr3_aa: CSVAGRTTGEGTDTQYF
cdr3_nt: TGCAGCGTTGCCGGCCGGACGACAGGGGAGGGCACAGATACGCAGTATTTT
d_call: TRBD1
v_call: TRBV29-1
clone_size: NA
j_call: TRBJ2-3

cdr3_aa: CAISKVGTGGDNEQFF
cdr3_nt: TGTGCCATCAGCAAAGTAGGGACAGGGGGGGACAATGAGCAGTTCTTC
d_call: TRBD1
v_call: TRBV10-3
clone_size: NA
j_call: TRBJ2-1

cdr3_aa: CASSEAVAVNEGKLFF
cdr3_nt: TGTGCCAGCAGTGAAGCGGTCGCTGTAAATGAGGGAAAACTGTTTTTT
d_call: NA
v_call: TRBV6-1
clone_size: once
j_call: TRBJ1-4

cdr3_aa: CASSLSAPPGFVTHTGELFF
cdr3_nt: TGTGCCAGCAGTTTATCGGCCCCACCGGGGTTCGTGACCCACACCGGGGAGCTGTTTTTT
d_call: NA
v_call: TRBV27
clone_size: NA
j_call: TRBJ2-2

cdr3_aa: CASSSGYLSEAFF
cdr3_nt: TGTGCCAGCAGTTCAGGGTATCTATCCGAAGCTTTCTTT
d_call: NA
v_call: TRBV6-5
clone_size: NA
j_call: TRBJ1-1

cdr3_aa: CAWSGSYEQYF
cdr3_nt: TGTGCCTGGAGTGGTTCGTACGAGCAGTACTTC
d_call: NA
v_call: TRBV30
clone_size: NA
j_call: TRBJ2-7

cdr3_aa: CASSLESARDYGADTQYF
cdr3_nt: TGCGCCAGCAGCTTGGAAAGCGCCCGGGACTATGGGGCAGATACGCAGTATTTT
d_call: TRBD2
v_call: TRBV5-1
clone_size: NA
j_call: TRBJ2-3

cdr3_aa: CASSYRVAGAETQYF
cdr3_nt: TGTGCCAGCAGTTACCGGGTAGCGGGGGCAGAGACCCAGTACTTC
d_call: TRBD2
v_call: TRBV6-2/TRBV6-3
clone_size: NA
j_call: TRBJ2-5

cdr3_aa: CASSYNRQGMNTEAFF
cdr3_nt: TGTGCCAGCAGTTATAACAGACAGGGAATGAACACTGAAGCTTTCTTT
d_call: TRBD1
v_call: TRBV6-2/TRBV6-3
clone_size: NA
j_call: TRBJ1-1

cdr3_aa: CASSMLGGGRASGNTIYF
cdr3_nt: TGTGCCAGTAGTATGTTGGGGGGAGGCAGGGCCTCTGGAAACACCATATATTTT
d_call: NA
v_call: TRBV19
clone_size: NA
j_call: TRBJ1-3

cdr3_aa: CASSTGDNEQFF
cdr3_nt: TGCGCCAGCAGTACAGGGGACAATGAGCAGTTCTTC
d_call: TRBD1
v_call: TRBV10-1
clone_size: few
j_call: TRBJ2-1

cdr3_aa: CASSRDRLRETQYF
cdr3_nt: TGTGCCAGCAGCCGGGACAGGCTGAGGGAGACCCAGTACTTC
d_call: TRBD1
v_call: TRBV6-6
clone_size: NA
j_call: TRBJ2-5